Ten or more counts support the clone carrying this T cell receptor (beta chain). The data were obtained in a study of CD8 T cells in ankylosing spondylitis. The authors made TCR beta libraries by quantitative 5'-RACE with molecular barcodes. TCRdb processed the 5' RACE reads anew with MiXCR; each CDR3 protein has one entry. The data contain 130,000 or so distinct CDR3 sequences, roughly 11% of them singletons. V lost 4 bases and J lost 4, with 14 bases in between. Germline lookup yields CDR1 SGHRS and CDR2 YFSETQ. The CDR3 runs 15 residues. V gene TRBV5-1 combines with J gene TRBJ2-2; either TRBD1 or TRBD2 may fit D (6 bases each). Input material: blood, either unsorted or a sorted T cell fraction (not recorded which). This receptor was taken from a female donor with ankylosing spondylitis or in good health (not recorded which). The DNA of the CDR3 is TGCGCCAGCAGCACCCCCGGGGGCACCACCGGGGAGCTGTTTTTT. Protein product: CASSTPGGTTGELFF.